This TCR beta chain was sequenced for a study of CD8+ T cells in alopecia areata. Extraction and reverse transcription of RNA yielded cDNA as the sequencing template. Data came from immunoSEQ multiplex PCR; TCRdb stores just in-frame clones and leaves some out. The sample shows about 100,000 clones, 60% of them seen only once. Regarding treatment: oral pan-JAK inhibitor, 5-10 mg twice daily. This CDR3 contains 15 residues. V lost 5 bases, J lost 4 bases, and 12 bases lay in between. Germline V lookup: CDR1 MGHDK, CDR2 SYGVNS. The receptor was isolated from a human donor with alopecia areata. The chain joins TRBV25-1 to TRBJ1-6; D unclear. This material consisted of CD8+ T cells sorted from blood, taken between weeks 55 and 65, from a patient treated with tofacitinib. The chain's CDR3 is CASSHLQPYNSPLHF. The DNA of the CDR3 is TGTGCCAGCAGTCATCTGCAACCTTATAATTCACCCCTCCACTTT.